The 25 T cell receptor beta chains below come from one sample, sequenced in a study of cytomegalovirus exposure and HLA in healthy donors. The PCR contained 60 Vbeta and 13 Jbeta primers. Clones were read by immunoSEQ multiplex PCR, and TCRdb kept only the in-frame ones, dropping some. This table has roughly 100,000 clones, around three quarters appearing once. What was sequenced was PBMCs. The receptors shown here come from a woman in her late teens or twenties in good health and CMV-seropositive.

The gene calls are TRBV2 and TRBJ1-4; D is ambiguous. V was shortened by 6 bases and J by 3 bases, with 14 bases between the two germline ends. The CDR3 is made up of 15 amino acids. Germline lookup yields CDR1 SNHLY and CDR2 FYNNEI. The CDR3 DNA is TGTGCCAGCAGCCAATCGGGGATGGCTAATGAAAAACTGTTTTTT. Its translation is CASSQSGMANEKLFF.

The rearrangement uses TRBV25-1 and TRBJ2-1, with 8 nucleotides matching TRBD2. CDR1 is MGHDK, CDR2 SYGVNS, per germline. The CDR3 extends over 15 amino acids. V was clipped by 3 bases and J by 8 bases; unmatched bases: 9. CDR3 sequence: CASSDSERGRDEQFF. CDR3 nucleotides: TGTGCCAGCAGTGACTCTGAGCGGGGGCGGGATGAGCAGTTCTTC.

This chain links TRBV7-8 with TRBJ2-7; a possible D gene is TRBD1 (6 bases). The CDR3 is 15 residues long. The germline V gene has CDR1 SGHVS and CDR2 FQNEAQ. Trimming took 5 bases from V and 0 from J, leaving 14 bases between them. CDR3 nucleotide sequence: TGTGCCAGCAGCCAGTCCCGGGACAACTCCTACGAGCAGTACTTC. It yields the protein CASSQSRDNSYEQYF.

The chain combines TRBV18 with TRBJ2-7, with 10 bases aligning to TRBD2. J gave up 7 bases and V 0 bases, and 6 bases lay outside the gene matches. The CDR3 covers 15 residues. The germline gives CDR1 KGHSH, CDR2 LQKENI. The CDR3 loop is CASSPPLLAGYEQYF. CDR3 bases: TGTGCCAGCTCACCACCGTTACTAGCGGGATATGAGCAGTACTTC.

This clone was counted a few times. V is TRBV28 and J is TRBJ1-4; 12 nucleotides line up with TRBD1. Germline V lookup: CDR1 MDHEN, CDR2 SYDVKM. V lost 6 bases and J lost 8; bases outside the gene matches: 1. CDR3 length: 13 residues. CDR3 sequence: CASSGTGGEKLFF. In DNA form, the CDR3 reads TGTGCCAGCAGCGGGACAGGGGGCGAAAAACTGTTTTTT. The entire variable domain, with the rest obtained from reference TRBV28 and TRBJ1-4, is as follows: DVKVTQSSRYLVKRTGEKVFLECVQDMDHENMFWYRQDPGLGLRLIYFSYDVKMKEKGDIPEGYSVSREKKERFSLILESASTNQTSMYLCASSGTGGEKLFFGSGTQLSVL.

The chain carries TRBV19 and TRBJ2-7; TRBD2 agrees at 10 bases. Trimming took 6 bases from V and 0 from J; bases not matched to a gene: 5. This CDR3 spans 15 amino acids. Germline V gives CDR1 LNHDA, CDR2 SQIVND (reference sequence). CDR3 bases: TGTGCCAGTAGCGGGACTAGCGATCGCTCCTACGAGCAGTACTTC. This gives the protein CASSGTSDRSYEQYF.

This clone was seen once. The chain joins TRBV9 to TRBJ2-7; possible D gene TRBD2, 6 bases. The CDR3 is made up of 14 amino acids. Trimming left V 0 bases short and J 6 bases short, with 13 bases between. Germline assignment: CDR1 SGDLS and CDR2 YYNGEE. The CDR3 loop reads CASSVAGSGGEQYF. CDR3 in DNA: TGTGCCAGCAGCGTAGCAGGGTCCGGGGGCGAGCAGTACTTC.

This chain links TRBV21-1 with TRBJ2-4; the table calls TRBD2, which could not be checked here. TRBV21-1 is flagged as a pseudogene. The CDR3 totals 16 residues. The CDR3 sequence is CASSKPHGLAKNIQYF. DNA for the CDR3: TGTGCCAGCAGCAAACCCCATGGACTAGCCAAAAACATTCAGTACTTC.

This clone was recorded only once. V usage is TRBV6-5 and J usage is TRBJ2-7; 11 nucleotides agree with TRBD1. V lost 9 bases to trimming and J lost 5 bases; unmatched junction nucleotides: 6. CDR1 is MNHEY, CDR2 SVGAGI, per germline. The CDR3 has 13 amino acids. The CDR3 spells CASLGQGGDEQYF. The CDR3 region has the DNA TGTGCCAGTCTGGGACAGGGGGGCGACGAGCAGTACTTC.

This clone was counted a few times. V gene TRBV28 combines with J gene TRBJ2-3; weak D call: TRBD2 (5 bases). The CDR3 contains 15 residues. V was cut by 4 bases and J by 2 bases, with 13 bases left in between. The germline V gene has CDR1 MDHEN and CDR2 SYDVKM. CDR3 residues: CASSWPSSLTDTQYF. The CDR3 nucleotides are TGTGCCAGCAGTTGGCCTAGCTCACTCACAGATACGCAGTATTTT.

The V call is TRBV7-9, the J call TRBJ2-1, with TRBD2 matching 7 bases. V trimming: 4 bases; J trimming: 2 bases; junction bases outside the gene matches: 5. This CDR3 has 15 residues. From germline, CDR1 is SEHNR and CDR2 FQNEAQ (reference sequence). Here the CDR3 DNA reads TGTGCCAGCAGCTGGGAGGGAGTTACCTACAATGAGCAGTTCTTC. The encoded protein is CASSWEGVTYNEQFF.

V and J are TRBV5-6 and TRBJ1-3; D is possibly TRBD1 (6 bases). The ends were cut back, 7 bases at V and 2 bases at J, with 13 bases in the middle. Germline lookup yields CDR1 SGHDT and CDR2 YYEEEE. There are 14 residues in the CDR3. The CDR3 region is CASSLGAPGNTIYF. DNA of the CDR3: TGTGCCAGCTCGTTGGGGGCGCCTGGAAACACCATATATTTT.

The CDR3 DNA is TGTGCCAGCAGCTCCTTGGGTGGGACTAGCGGGGACTACAATGAGCAGTTCTTC. This encodes CASSSLGGTSGDYNEQFF. V gene TRBV5-6 combines with J gene TRBJ2-1, with 13 nucleotides matching TRBD2. Trimming took 3 bases from V and 3 from J; bases not matched to a gene: 9. The CDR3 runs 18 residues. Germline CDR1 and CDR2: SGHDT and YYEEEE. Using reference TRBV5-6 and TRBJ2-1 for the parts outside the CDR3, the full variable domain is DAGVTQSPTHLIKTRGQQVTLRCSPKSGHDTVSWYQQALGQGPQFIFQYYEEEERQRGNFPDRFSGHQFPNYSSELNVNALLLGDSALYLCASSSLGGTSGDYNEQFFGPGTRLTVL.

The J gene is TRBJ2-7, the V gene TRBV6-1; 10 nucleotides match TRBD2. The V segment lost 10 bases and the J segment 6 bases; nucleotides outside the gene matches: 6. The germline gives CDR1 MNHNS, CDR2 SASEGT. The CDR3 contains 12 residues. As DNA, the CDR3 is TGTGCCACTAGCGGGAGCGGTGGCGAGCAGTACTTC. This translates into CATSGSGGEQYF.

V is TRBV28 and J is TRBJ2-1; 12 nucleotides line up with TRBD2. J was trimmed by 5 bases and V by 5 bases; bases with no gene match: 10. Germline CDR1 MDHEN, CDR2 SYDVKM. This CDR3 is 17 amino acids long. The CDR3 is CASSPLLSSGRDNEQFF. The CDR3 DNA reads as TGTGCCAGCAGTCCCCTTTTATCTAGCGGGAGGGACAATGAGCAGTTCTTC.

The chain carries TRBV10-3 and TRBJ1-6; D call uncertain. V was cut by 2 bases and J by 7 bases, with 9 bases left in between. The CDR3 consists of 14 residues. CDR1 ENHRY and CDR2 SYGVKD come from the germline V gene. The CDR3 sequence: CAISERERNSPLHF. CDR3 sequence (DNA): TGTGCCATCAGTGAGCGGGAAAGGAATTCACCCCTCCACTTT.

This rearrangement joins TRBV6-5 to TRBJ2-1; D might be TRBD2 (6 bases). Trimming took 6 bases from V and 6 from J, leaving 9 bases between them. This CDR3 region has 12 residues. CDR1 is MNHEY, CDR2 SVGAGI, per germline. CDR3 residues: CASSPTSNEQFF. The CDR3 coding sequence is TGTGCCAGCAGCCCGACTAGCAATGAGCAGTTCTTC.

The chain uses TRBV2 and TRBJ2-7, with 9 bases identical to TRBD2. This CDR3 comprises 15 residues. The junction had 2 bases not matched to a gene; V was cut back by 1 base and J by 1 base. The germline V gene encodes CDR1 SNHLY and CDR2 FYNNEI. DNA of the CDR3: TGTGCCAGCAGTGAAGGCGGGAGGGGGTCCTACGAGCAGTACTTC. It encodes CASSEGGRGSYEQYF.

The chain has TRBV5-1 and TRBJ2-7; D not resolved. Germline V lookup: CDR1 SGHRS, CDR2 YFSETQ. The CDR3 spans 8 residues. The CDR3 spells CATGEQYV. The CDR3 DNA follows: TGCGCAACCGGGGAGCAGTACGTC.

J is TRBJ2-7 and V is TRBV4-1; 7 bases are a match to TRBD2. Germline CDR1 MGHRA, CDR2 YSYEKL. The V and J ends lost 3 bases and 4 bases, in that order; junction bases with no gene match: 12. CDR3 length: 16 amino acids. CDR3 protein: CASSHALGGGRYEQYF. The CDR3 coding sequence is TGCGCCAGCAGCCATGCCCTGGGCGGGGGACGATACGAGCAGTACTTC.

The table lists this clone with a few counts. The rearrangement joins TRBV9 to TRBJ2-7; possibly TRBD1 for D (5 bases). V gave up 4 bases and J gave up 4 bases, with 21 bases separating them. The CDR3 is 16 amino acids. Germline V gives CDR1 SGDLS, CDR2 YYNGEE. Written as DNA, the CDR3 is TGTGCCAGCAGCCCCCAGGGCTTAGGTCCTCTTTACGAGCAGTACTTC. As protein: CASSPQGLGPLYEQYF.

V is TRBV28 and J is TRBJ1-1; D might be TRBD1 (5 bases). V lost 3 bases to trimming and J lost 0 bases, with 11 bases between them. The V gene's germline CDR1 is MDHEN and CDR2 SYDVKM. The CDR3 sequence is 15 residues long. CDR3 bases: TGTGCCAGCAGTTTCGACGGACAAATGAACACTGAAGCTTTCTTT. This encodes CASSFDGQMNTEAFF.

This chain joins TRBV7-8 and TRBJ1-3; 9 nucleotides align to TRBD1. There are 15 residues in the CDR3. CDR1 is SGHVS, CDR2 FQNEAQ, per germline. V was pared by 5 bases and J by 4 bases, with 6 bases of the junction left unmatched. CDR3 protein: CASSEGQGSGNTIYF. The CDR3 DNA reads TGTGCCAGCAGCGAGGGACAGGGCTCGGGAAACACCATATATTTT.

This chain connects TRBV7-3 to TRBJ2-1, with a possible D match to TRBD2 (5 bases). This CDR3 region has 12 residues. V was clipped by 3 bases and J by 9 bases, with 9 bases between them. Germline V gene lookup returns CDR1 SGHTA and CDR2 FQGTGA. This chain's CDR3 is CASSFTGSEQFF. CDR3 DNA sequence: TGTGCCAGCAGCTTCACTGGGAGTGAGCAGTTCTTC. Supplemented by reference TRBV7-3 and TRBJ2-1, the full variable domain reads GAGVSQTPSNKVTEKGKYVELRCDPISGHTALYWYRQSLGQGPEFLIYFQGTGAADDSGLPNDRFFAVRPEGSVSTLKIQRTERGDSAVYLCASSFTGSEQFFGPGTRLTVL.

J is TRBJ2-7 and V is TRBV28, with 9 bases that match TRBD1. J gave up 4 bases and V 11 bases, and 6 bases lay outside the gene matches. This CDR3 region has 12 residues. Germline V gives CDR1 MDHEN, CDR2 SYDVKM. CDR3 in DNA: TGTGCCTCCCTAGGACAGGGGTACGAGCAGTACTTC. It yields the protein CASLGQGYEQYF.